The T cell receptor beta chain under discussion was sequenced for a study of shared clonotypes between healthy human individuals. The authors divided CD4+ cells into CD45RA+ naive and CD45RA-negative memory subsets. V gave up 0 bases and J gave up 1 base; unmatched junction bases: 6. From germline, CDR1 is SGHRS and CDR2 YFSETQ. The CDR3 has 16 residues. Clones were sequenced by immunoSEQ multiplex PCR, and TCRdb holds only the in-frame ones, with some missing. The table shows roughly 2.6 million clones, with over 85% occurring only once. Input material: naive CD4+ T cells sorted from blood. The subset was: CD45RA+ positively selected. The V call is TRBV5-1, the J call TRBJ2-5; TRBD1 agrees at 7 bases. The receptor's source is a man younger than 35 in good health. The CDR3 nucleotides read TGCGCCAGCAGCTTGGATCCCAGGGGGTCCCAAGAGACCCAGTACTTC. Translated: CASSLDPRGSQETQYF.